There are a few counts of the clone carrying this T cell receptor beta chain. Antigen specificity is unknown. TCRdb analysed the 5' RACE reads with MiXCR anew, one entry per CDR3 protein. This sample has 390,000 or so distinct CDR3 sequences, with about a fifth found just once. This entry belongs to a study of CD8 T cells in ankylosing spondylitis. The J segment lost 7 bases and the V segment lost 3 bases, leaving 12 bases of the junction unmatched. CDR3 size: 16 residues. CDR1 SQVTM and CDR2 ANQGSEA come from the germline V gene. General observations from the study: Ankylosing spondylitis blood seemed to carry a telltale TCR beta motif made of several highly homologous variants. Clones linked with disease were CD8+ and fairly uncommon in the peripheral blood.

The sample consisted of blood, either unsorted or a sorted T cell fraction (not recorded which). This receptor was identified in a male donor with ankylosing spondylitis. J is TRBJ2-1 and V is TRBV29-1; TRBD2 matches at 10 bases. CDR3 amino acids: CSVDGEAGGGANEQFF. CDR3 bases: TGCAGCGTTGATGGGGAAGCGGGAGGGGGTGCAAATGAGCAGTTCTTC.